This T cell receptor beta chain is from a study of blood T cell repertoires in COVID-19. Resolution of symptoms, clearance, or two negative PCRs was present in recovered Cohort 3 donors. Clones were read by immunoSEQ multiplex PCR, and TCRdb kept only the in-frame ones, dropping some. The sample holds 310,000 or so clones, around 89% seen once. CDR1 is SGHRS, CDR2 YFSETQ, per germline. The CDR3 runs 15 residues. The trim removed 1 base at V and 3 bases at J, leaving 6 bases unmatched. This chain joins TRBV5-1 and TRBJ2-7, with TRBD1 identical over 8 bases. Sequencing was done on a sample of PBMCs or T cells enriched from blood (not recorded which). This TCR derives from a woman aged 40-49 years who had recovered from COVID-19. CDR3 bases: TGCGCCAGCAGCTTGCTAATTGGACAGGGCTACGAGCAGTACTTC. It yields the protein CASSLLIGQGYEQYF.